A single sample gave rise to the 31 T cell receptor beta chains below, sequenced in a study of molecular identifiers for immune sequencing clone quantification. A single record per CDR3 protein comes from TCRdb applying MiXCR to the PCR reads. The table has about 510,000 distinct CDR3 sequences, around 23% seen once. What was sequenced was naive CD8+ T cells from blood, with Jurkat cell RNA spiked in. The subset was: FACS-sorted CD8+CD4-CCR7+CD45RA+ naive T cells. These receptors were taken from a human donor in good health. Some libraries in this study had Jurkat cell RNA spiked in.

The sample holds many counts of this clonotype. V is TRBV6-2 or TRBV6-3 and J is TRBJ2-7; TRBD1 agrees at 7 bases. Germline loops: CDR1 MNHEY, CDR2 SVGEGT. The CDR3 sequence is 12 residues long. The V and J ends lost 8 bases and 0 bases, in that order; junction bases with no gene match: 1. The CDR3 protein is CASGDSSYEQYF. Here the CDR3 DNA reads TGTGCCAGCGGGGACAGCTCCTACGAGCAGTACTTC.

This chain joins TRBV5-6 and TRBJ2-7; 8 bases agree with TRBD1. Germline loops: CDR1 SGHDT, CDR2 YYEEEE. This CDR3 comprises 15 residues. Losses at the gene ends were 2 bases for V and 3 bases for J; bases not matched to a gene: 7. The CDR3 bases are TGTGCCAGCAGCTTCTTCGGGACAGGTCACTACGAGCAGTACTTC. This encodes CASSFFGTGHYEQYF.

A few counts support this clonotype. V is TRBV27 and J is TRBJ2-1, with D perhaps matching TRBD2 (5 bases). The CDR3 is 15 amino acids. Germline values: CDR1 MNHEY, CDR2 SMNVEV (reference sequence). The ends were cut back, 4 bases at V and 1 base at J, with 11 bases in the middle. The CDR3 bases are TGTGCCAGCAGTTACCCCCCGGGATCCTACAATGAGCAGTTCTTC. This translates into CASSYPPGSYNEQFF.

This chain joins TRBV24-1 and TRBJ2-3, with 9 bases that match TRBD1. V was clipped by 7 bases and J by 3 bases; unmatched bases: 4. CDR1 is KGHDR, CDR2 SFDVKD, per germline. The CDR3 runs 14 residues. CDR3 residues: CATSDRGRTDTQYF. DNA for the CDR3: TGTGCCACCAGCGACAGGGGGAGGACAGATACGCAGTATTTT.

This clonotype has more than one count but fewer than ten. The chain carries TRBV27 and TRBJ1-5; 8 bases are shared with TRBD1. CDR3 length: 16 amino acids. Germline CDR1 is MNHEY and CDR2 is SMNVEV (reference sequence). V trimming: 4 bases; J trimming: 4 bases; junction bases outside the gene matches: 9. CDR3 sequence (DNA): TGTGCCAGCAGTTCCCTAAGACAGGGGCCTAATCAGCCCCAGCATTTT. Residues: CASSSLRQGPNQPQHF.

A few counts support this clonotype. This is likely a read error, given that the CDR3 carries no conserved phenylalanine or tryptophan at its end. V is TRBV14 and J is TRBJ2-3; TRBD2 matches at 9 bases. This CDR3 spans 17 amino acids. CDR1 and CDR2 (germline): SGHDN, FVKESK. J lost 4 bases, V lost 4 bases, and 12 bases had no gene match. CDR3 residues: CASSPSVASGTADTQYL. The CDR3 nucleotides read TGTGCCAGCAGCCCGTCGGTGGCTAGCGGGACCGCAGATACGCAGTATCTT.

The chain has TRBV30 and TRBJ2-2; TRBD1 agrees at 8 bases. J gave up 6 bases and V 8 bases, and 8 bases lay outside the gene matches. The length of the CDR3 is 13 residues. Germline V lookup: CDR1 GTSNPN, CDR2 SVGIG (reference sequence). The CDR3 reads CAATPTGAGELFF. CDR3 DNA sequence: TGTGCCGCCACCCCGACAGGGGCCGGGGAGCTGTTTTTT.

This chain links TRBV4-1 with TRBJ2-3; 15 bases line up with TRBD2. The CDR3 runs to 19 residues. CDR1 and CDR2 (germline): MGHRA, YSYEKL. The trim removed 3 bases at V and 1 base at J, leaving 8 bases unmatched. Here the CDR3 DNA reads TGCGCCAGCAGCCACAGCCCGGGACTAGCGGGGGGAGGCACAGATACGCAGTATTTT. This encodes CASSHSPGLAGGGTDTQYF.

This clonotype was seen ten or more times. V usage is TRBV4-3 and J usage is TRBJ1-1, with D hard to call. The CDR3 is made up of 16 amino acids. Germline V gene data show CDR1 as LGHNA and CDR2 as YSLEER. V was shortened by 0 bases and J by 1 base, with 12 bases between the two germline ends. The CDR3 protein is CASSQDSTRQNTEAFF. In DNA form, the CDR3 reads TGCGCCAGCAGCCAAGATTCCACAAGACAGAACACTGAAGCTTTCTTT.

This clonotype was seen a handful of times. The V and J genes are TRBV28 and TRBJ1-5; no clear D gene. From germline, CDR1 is MDHEN and CDR2 SYDVKM. V lost 6 bases and J 3 bases, leaving 15 bases between the germline ends. This CDR3 comprises 15 residues. The CDR3 loop is CASRPTVGLNQPQHF. In DNA, the CDR3 is TGTGCCAGCAGGCCGACGGTAGGCCTCAATCAGCCCCAGCATTTT. Looking up the rest from reference TRBV28 and TRBJ1-5 gives the full variable domain: DVKVTQSSRYLVKRTGEKVFLECVQDMDHENMFWYRQDPGLGLRLIYFSYDVKMKEKGDIPEGYSVSREKKERFSLILESASTNQTSMYLCASRPTVGLNQPQHFGDGTRLSIL.

V gene TRBV7-6 combines with J gene TRBJ2-3; 12 bases are a match to TRBD2. V shed 7 bases, J shed 6 bases, and the junction held 5 bases outside the gene matches. Germline CDR1 and CDR2: SGHVS and FNYEAQ. The CDR3 loop spans 14 amino acids. The CDR3 spells CASMLAGGGDTQYF. The CDR3 nucleotides are TGTGCCAGCATGCTAGCGGGAGGGGGGGATACGCAGTATTTT.

Comments on this clonotype: Likely a read error: the CDR3 ends without its conserved phenylalanine or tryptophan. This chain uses TRBV6-8 with TRBJ2-7; TRBD1 matches 8 bases. The CDR3 is 17 amino acids. V lost 7 bases and J lost 6; bases outside the gene matches: 20. Germline V CDR1 and CDR2: MNHGY, SAAAGT. CDR3 nucleotide sequence: TGTGCCAGCACCACACAAAGCCCCCAGCGACAGGGGTTCGAGCAGTACCTC. It specifies CASTTQSPQRQGFEQYL.

This clonotype was found once. This rearrangement joins TRBV3-1 to TRBJ1-1; D gene unclear. The CDR3 contains 16 residues. V lost 4 bases, J lost 1 base, and 16 bases lay in between. CDR1 is LGHDT, CDR2 YNNKEL, per germline (reference sequence). Written as DNA, the CDR3 is TGTGCCAGCAGCCGAGATCGCTCGTTCGGGAACACTGAAGCTTTCTTT. Protein sequence: CASSRDRSFGNTEAFF.

A note on this clonotype: A much larger clonotype is one base distant, so this may be a read error. The rearrangement links TRBV2 to TRBJ2-7; either TRBD1 or TRBD2 may supply D (5 bases each). Germline V CDR1 and CDR2: SNHLY, FYNNEI. CDR3 length: 15 residues. The CDR3 sequence is CASLSTAGTSYEQHF. In DNA form, the CDR3 reads TGTGCCAGCCTGAGTACGGCAGGGACCTCCTACGAGCAGCACTTC.

The sample holds a few counts of this clonotype. This chain connects TRBV6-1 to TRBJ2-7, with TRBD2 matching 12 bases. The trim removed 4 bases at V and 5 bases at J, leaving 6 bases unmatched. From germline, CDR1 is MNHNS and CDR2 SASEGT. The CDR3 is 15 amino acids. In DNA form, the CDR3 reads TGTGCCAGCAGTGTTGGACTAGCGGGATTGGACGAGCAGTACTTC. Its protein product is CASSVGLAGLDEQYF.

V gene TRBV10-1 combines with J gene TRBJ2-7; the D gene is possibly TRBD1 (5 bases). Per the germline V gene, CDR1 is WNHNN and CDR2 is SYGVQD (reference sequence). This CDR3 has 13 amino acids. V was cut by 3 bases and J by 6 bases, with 12 bases left in between. CDR3: CASSEQDLAEQYF. The CDR3 nucleotides read TGCGCCAGCAGTGAACAGGACCTGGCCGAGCAGTACTTC.

There are many counts of this clonotype. The genes are TRBV28 and TRBJ1-3; 10 nucleotides agree with TRBD1. Per the germline V gene, CDR1 is MDHEN and CDR2 is SYDVKM. The V and J ends lost 6 bases and 0 bases, in that order; junction bases with no gene match: 8. The CDR3 has 17 residues. CDR3 DNA: TGTGCCAGCAGCCCGGGACAGGGGACCTACTCTGGAAACACCATATATTTT. Its translation: CASSPGQGTYSGNTIYF.

The chain joins TRBV4-1 to TRBJ2-3; weak D call: TRBD1 (6 bases). From germline, CDR1 is MGHRA and CDR2 YSYEKL. CDR3 length: 16 amino acids. V was trimmed by 1 base and J by 4 bases, leaving 15 bases between them. In DNA, the CDR3 is TGCGCCAGCAGCCAAGCACAGGGTTTTATAGCAGATACGCAGTATTTT. It translates to CASSQAQGFIADTQYF.

The table lists this clonotype with a few counts. The V call is TRBV7-8, the J call TRBJ2-7, with a weak D call TRBD1 (5 bases). The germline V gene has CDR1 SGHVS and CDR2 FQNEAQ. The CDR3 loop spans 15 amino acids. Trimming removed 1 base from V and 2 bases from J, with 12 bases in between. CDR3 in amino acids: CASSLEKGQAYEQYF. The CDR3 nucleotides are TGTGCCAGCAGCTTAGAAAAAGGACAAGCCTACGAGCAGTACTTC.

This clonotype appeared many times. The rearrangement joins TRBV7-9 to TRBJ2-7; D uncertain. The germline CDR1 and CDR2 sequences are SEHNR and FQNEAQ (reference sequence). The CDR3 consists of 14 residues. Trimming removed 2 bases at V and 5 bases at J, with 13 bases between. As DNA, the CDR3 is TGTGCCAGCAGCTTATATGCGGTTACGGACGAGCAGTACTTC. This sequence encodes CASSLYAVTDEQYF.

Of note for this clonotype: This CDR3 fails to terminate in the conserved phenylalanine or tryptophan, so it likely reflects a read error. The chain couples TRBV12-3 or TRBV12-4 to TRBJ1-6; 7 bases are a match to TRBD1. Trimming removed 6 bases from V and 10 bases from J; junction bases left unmatched: 12. The CDR3 spans 15 residues. As DNA, the CDR3 is TGTGCCAGCAGAATTTTCTTAAGGGGGCCGTCACCCCTCCACATT. This translates into CASRIFLRGPSPLHI.

This rearrangement joins TRBV12-3 or TRBV12-4 to TRBJ1-1, with D perhaps TRBD1 (6 bases). The germline V and J ends were trimmed by 8 bases and 6 bases, with 10 bases remaining between them. This CDR3 has 11 residues. The CDR3 spells CASLGGPEAFF. Written as DNA, the CDR3 is TGTGCCAGCCTAGGGGGTCCTGAAGCTTTCTTT.

The genes are TRBV3-1 and TRBJ2-2; 8 bases agree with TRBD2. The CDR3 contains 18 residues. V gave up 0 bases and J gave up 4 bases; unmatched junction bases: 10. Per germline, CDR1 LGHDT and CDR2 YNNKEL (reference sequence). CDR3 protein: CASSQDLSQRGRTGELFF. The CDR3 DNA reads as TGTGCCAGCAGCCAAGATCTGTCCCAGCGGGGGCGCACCGGGGAGCTGTTTTTT. Using reference TRBV3-1 and TRBJ2-2 for the parts outside the CDR3, the full variable domain is DTAVSQTPKYLVTQMGNDKSIKCEQNLGHDTMYWYKQDSKKFLKIMFSYNNKELIINETVPNRFSPKSPDKAHLNLHINSLELGDSAVYFCASSQDLSQRGRTGELFFGEGSRLTVL.

The chain employs TRBV19 and TRBJ2-3, with 11 bases lining up with TRBD2. CDR1 and CDR2 from the germline V gene are LNHDA and SQIVND (reference sequence). V was pared by 0 bases and J by 4 bases, with 15 bases of the junction left unmatched. The CDR3 covers 20 residues. CDR3: CASSIDPLAGGPLGSDTQYF. CDR3 in DNA: TGTGCCAGTAGTATAGATCCCCTAGCGGGAGGCCCTTTAGGTTCAGATACGCAGTATTTT.

The chain combines TRBV9 with TRBJ2-7; perhaps TRBD1 as D (6 bases). V shed 0 bases and J shed 3 bases, with 10 bases lying between them. The length of the CDR3 is 14 residues. Germline values: CDR1 SGDLS, CDR2 YYNGEE. The CDR3 DNA sequence: TGTGCCAGCAGCGTAGCCCCAGGGGACTACGAGCAGTACTTC. Protein sequence: CASSVAPGDYEQYF.

This clonotype came up a few times. The chain links TRBV7-6 to TRBJ2-7, with D maybe TRBD2 (5 bases). Germline V lookup: CDR1 SGHVS, CDR2 FNYEAQ. V dropped 1 base and J dropped 6 bases, with 10 bases sitting between them. The CDR3 covers 13 residues. The CDR3 region is CASSLVSDVEQYF. CDR3 DNA: TGTGCCAGCAGCTTAGTTAGCGACGTCGAGCAGTACTTC.

To note about this clonotype: Germline is not matched at one junction end, which may reflect a read error. The rearrangement joins TRBV5-6 to TRBJ1-4; TRBD1 is a possible D gene (5 bases). Germline V gives CDR1 SGHDT, CDR2 YYEEEE. The CDR3 has 16 residues. CDR3 protein: CASSVLGEWRSELLLF. The CDR3 nucleotides are TGTGCCAGCAGCGTCCTGGGGGAGTGGCGTTCTGAATTACTGCTATTT.

With regard to this clonotype: One end of the junction is discordant with germline, which a read error may explain. This chain joins TRBV10-3 and TRBJ2-7, with TRBD1 matching 9 bases. CDR3 length equals 17 residues. Germline CDR1 and CDR2: ENHRY and SYGVKD. CDR3 in amino acids: CAVRRATGTGFQDEQYF. CDR3 bases: TGTGCCGTCAGAAGAGCTACCGGGACAGGGTTTCAGGACGAGCAGTACTTC.

Of note for this clonotype: This may be a read error: a much more frequent sequence differs by one nucleotide. The chain has TRBV10-3 and TRBJ2-5; D possibly corresponds to TRBD1 (5 bases). Trimming removed 9 bases from V and 0 bases from J, with 11 bases in between. The CDR3 covers 13 residues. Germline CDR1 ENHRY, CDR2 SYGVKD. In DNA form, the CDR3 reads TGTGCCATATCGACAGACCACCAAGAGACCCAGTACTTC. Translating gives CAISTDHQETQYF.

The chain links TRBV19 to TRBJ1-1, with D possibly matching TRBD1 (6 bases). V shed 2 bases and J shed 7 bases, with 11 bases lying between them. This CDR3 has 13 residues. Germline V gene lookup returns CDR1 LNHDA and CDR2 SQIVND (reference sequence). CDR3 amino acids: CASSIFLDSEAFF. In DNA form, the CDR3 reads TGTGCCAGTAGTATATTCTTGGACAGTGAAGCTTTCTTT. The full variable domain, in which reference TRBV19 and TRBJ1-1 provide the parts outside the CDR3, is DGGITQSPKYLFRKEGQNVTLSCEQNLNHDAMYWYRQDPGQGLRLIYYSQIVNDFQKGDIAEGYSVSREKKESFPLTVTSAQKNPTAFYLCASSIFLDSEAFFGQGTRLTVV.

This chain connects TRBV5-4 to TRBJ2-7; the D is unclear. Germline-derived CDR1 and CDR2 are SGHNT and YYREEE (reference sequence). The CDR3 runs 13 residues. Deletions cut 4 bases from V and 5 bases from J, with 13 bases between. This chain's CDR3 is CASSLPSQDEQYF. The CDR3 nucleotides are TGTGCCAGCAGCCTTCCCAGTCAGGACGAGCAGTACTTC.